This passage covers 30 T cell receptor beta chains from one sample sequenced in a study of cytotoxic CD8 clonotypes in ibrutinib-treated CLL. Sequencing was performed with immunoSEQ multiplex PCR; in TCRdb, only in-frame clones are kept and a portion is missing. Of tens of thousands of clones in the sample, about three quarters were seen once. This specimen consisted of PBMCs, obtained after 24 months of ibrutinib treatment. The receptors originated from a human donor with chronic lymphocytic leukemia.

V gene TRBV5-5 combines with J gene TRBJ2-5; D possibly corresponds to TRBD1 (5 bases). Trimming removed 0 bases from V and 5 bases from J, with 8 bases in between. Per the germline V gene, CDR1 is SGHKS and CDR2 is YYEKEE (reference sequence). The CDR3 has 13 amino acids. CDR3 amino acids: CASSLVAGETQYF. The CDR3, as DNA: TGTGCCAGCAGCTTGGTGGCAGGGGAGACCCAGTACTTC.

The chain has TRBV5-1 and TRBJ1-5, with 9 nucleotides matching TRBD1. This CDR3 contains 14 residues. After removal of 4 bases from V and 7 bases from J, the junction contained 6 bases not matched to a gene. Germline values: CDR1 SGHRS, CDR2 YFSETQ. For the CDR3, the DNA is TGCGCCAGCAGCACCGGGACAGGGCGCCAGCCCCAGCATTTT. Translating gives CASSTGTGRQPQHF.

V gene TRBV5-1 combines with J gene TRBJ1-2; TRBD1 might be the D (6 bases). Per germline, CDR1 SGHRS and CDR2 YFSETQ. The V and J ends lost 0 bases and 8 bases respectively, with 23 bases between them. This CDR3 region has 17 residues. The CDR3 here is CASSLAEPQGSLGGYTF. DNA for the CDR3: TGCGCCAGCAGCTTGGCCGAGCCACAGGGTAGTCTAGGCGGCTACACCTTC.

The V gene is TRBV6-5, the J gene TRBJ1-1, with D hard to call. The CDR3 sequence is 11 residues long. Trimming took 5 bases from V and 7 from J, leaving 8 bases between them. Germline values: CDR1 MNHEY, CDR2 SVGAGI. CDR3 in amino acids: CASSEADEAFF. CDR3 DNA sequence: TGTGCCAGCAGTGAAGCCGATGAAGCTTTCTTT.

The gene calls are TRBV5-1 and TRBJ2-7; D ambiguous. CDR3 length equals 14 residues. In germline, CDR1 is SGHRS, CDR2 YFSETQ. V was shortened by 2 bases and J by 5 bases, with 14 bases between the two germline ends. Written as DNA, the CDR3 is TGCGCCAGCAGCTTCGCCGGGTGGCAGGACGAGCAGTACTTC. Protein product: CASSFAGWQDEQYF.

Regarding this clone: This specimen includes other DNA sequences encoding the same CDR3. The rearrangement links TRBV5-1 to TRBJ1-1; TRBD1 might be the D (5 bases). The V end was cut by 0 bases, the J end by 3 bases, with 6 bases between. The CDR3 is made up of 13 amino acids. Looked up from germline, CDR1 is SGHRS and CDR2 is YFSETQ. The CDR3 DNA reads as TGCGCCAGCAGCTTGGGAGGGGACACTGAAGCTTTCTTT. It specifies CASSLGGDTEAFF.

The chain carries TRBV20-1 and TRBJ2-5; 8 nucleotides line up with TRBD2. The length of the CDR3 is 11 residues. CDR1 is DFQATT and CDR2 is SNEGSKA in the germline V gene (reference sequence). With V trimmed by 3 bases and J by 11 bases, 5 bases remained unmatched. CDR3 amino acids: CSASGGAKQYF. The DNA for the CDR3 is TGCAGTGCTAGCGGGGGGGCAAAGCAGTACTTC.

The chain employs TRBV7-6 and TRBJ1-1, with a tentative D call TRBD1 (5 bases). The V end lost 1 base, the J end lost 8 bases, and 11 bases lay between the germline ends. The CDR3 is made up of 13 amino acids. Per the germline V gene, CDR1 is SGHVS and CDR2 is FNYEAQ. CDR3 bases: TGTGCCAGCAGCTTAGGACAGCTATCAGAAGCTTTCTTT. This encodes CASSLGQLSEAFF.

This clone was seen once. This rearrangement joins TRBV6-1 to TRBJ2-7; D is perhaps TRBD1 (6 bases). This CDR3 region has 14 residues. Germline CDR1 reads MNHNS; CDR2 reads SASEGT. The V and J ends lost 7 bases and 0 bases respectively, with 13 bases between them. CDR3 bases: TGTGCCAGCAAGACAGGAGTTAGCTCCTACGAGCAGTACTTC. This sequence encodes CASKTGVSSYEQYF.

The chain uses TRBV9 and TRBJ2-7; tentatively, D is TRBD2 (6 bases). From germline, CDR1 is SGDLS and CDR2 YYNGEE. Deletions cut 0 bases from V and 7 bases from J, with 11 bases between. The CDR3 spans 13 residues. The CDR3 bases are TGTGCCAGCAGCGTAGTGGGGGGTCGAGAGCAGTACTTC. Its translation: CASSVVGGREQYF.

The CDR3 nucleotides read TGTGCCAGCAGCCAGGCAGGTTTTGGGGAGCAGTACTTC. Its protein product is CASSQAGFGEQYF. The chain has TRBV14 and TRBJ2-7, with D hard to call. Germline-derived CDR1 and CDR2 are SGHDN and FVKESK. There are 13 residues in the CDR3. V gave up 3 bases and J gave up 7 bases, with 13 bases separating them.

This CDR3 reads CAGSRGIYNEQFF. DNA for the CDR3: TGTGCCGGGAGCAGGGGAATCTACAATGAGCAGTTCTTC. The V call is TRBV6-1, the J call TRBJ2-1; tentative D call: TRBD1 (6 bases). This CDR3 is 13 amino acids long. Germline CDR1 reads MNHNS; CDR2 reads SASEGT. Trimming took 11 bases from V and 3 from J, leaving 14 bases between them.

This rearrangement joins TRBV2 to TRBJ2-7, with TRBD2 matching over 13 bases. V dropped 6 bases and J dropped 2; count of bases not matched to a gene: 13. Germline CDR1 and CDR2: SNHLY and FYNNEI. There are 18 residues in the CDR3. CDR3 loop: CASRDFKSGLAGAYEQYF. DNA of the CDR3: TGTGCCAGCAGAGACTTCAAATCCGGACTAGCGGGGGCCTACGAGCAGTACTTC.

This clone was counted only a few times. CDR3 in DNA: TGTGCCAGCAGCTTACGTGGAGGTAGCGCCTATAATTCACCCCTCCACTTT. It translates to CASSLRGGSAYNSPLHF. This rearrangement joins TRBV7-3 to TRBJ1-6; D gene unclear. The CDR3 consists of 17 residues. Between the trimmed V and J ends, which lost 2 bases and 2 bases, there was a span of 13 bases. Germline V gives CDR1 SGHTA, CDR2 FQGTGA.

This clone appeared a few times. J is TRBJ1-2 and V is TRBV4-3; D call uncertain. Looked up from germline, CDR1 is LGHNA and CDR2 is YSLEER. This CDR3 comprises 15 residues. V shed 2 bases and J shed 0 bases, with 10 bases lying between them. The CDR3 region has the DNA TGCGCCAGCAGCCAAATGGACGGAGCTAACTATGGCTACACCTTC. Translating it yields CASSQMDGANYGYTF.

This clone was detected only a few times. The J gene is TRBJ2-1, the V gene TRBV19; 9 bases are a match to TRBD2. The germline V gene encodes CDR1 LNHDA and CDR2 SQIVND (reference sequence). The CDR3 is 17 residues long. With 5 bases clipped from V and 5 bases from J, the junction kept 13 bases outside the gene matches. The CDR3 DNA follows: TGTGCCAGTAGTTCGGATCCGAGCGGGGGGCGGGACAATGAGCAGTTCTTC. This translates into CASSSDPSGGRDNEQFF.

The rearrangement uses TRBV5-1 and TRBJ1-4, with D uncertain. In germline, CDR1 is SGHRS, CDR2 YFSETQ. The CDR3 spans 13 residues. V lost 0 bases, J lost 7 bases, and 7 bases lay in between. CDR3 loop: CASSLAAGEKLFF. In DNA, the CDR3 is TGCGCCAGCAGCTTGGCCGCCGGTGAAAAACTGTTTTTT.

The chain couples TRBV28 to TRBJ1-2; 10 nucleotides line up with TRBD1. There are 15 residues in the CDR3. CDR1 MDHEN and CDR2 SYDVKM come from the germline V gene. Trimming at V came to 5 bases and at J to 5 bases, leaving 8 bases not matched to a gene. CDR3 in amino acids: CASSPRTGGSYGYTF. CDR3 bases: TGTGCCAGCAGTCCTCGGACAGGGGGGAGTTATGGCTACACCTTC.

The chain employs TRBV27 and TRBJ1-2; D is perhaps TRBD1 (5 bases). CDR3 length: 16 amino acids. The germline gives CDR1 MNHEY, CDR2 SMNVEV (reference sequence). Trimming took 3 bases from V and 2 from J, leaving 16 bases between them. The CDR3 loop is CASSFGRGSLNYGYTF. The CDR3 nucleotides are TGTGCCAGCAGTTTTGGGAGGGGCTCCTTGAACTATGGCTACACCTTC.

V and J are TRBV6-5 and TRBJ1-2; D gene ambiguous. This CDR3 has 15 amino acids. V lost 0 bases and J 0 bases, leaving 8 bases between the germline ends. Germline V gives CDR1 MNHEY, CDR2 SVGAGI. In nucleotides, the CDR3 is TGTGCCAGCAGTTACTCGATCAGGTCTAACTATGGCTACACCTTC. It yields the protein CASSYSIRSNYGYTF.

V is TRBV5-4 and J is TRBJ2-7, with 11 bases aligning to TRBD1. From germline, CDR1 is SGHNT and CDR2 YYREEE (reference sequence). The V and J ends lost 0 bases and 6 bases, in that order; junction bases with no gene match: 5. This CDR3 has 15 amino acids. For the CDR3, the DNA is TGTGCCAGCAGCTTGGGGCCGGGACAGGGGGGCGAGCAGTACTTC. Protein sequence: CASSLGPGQGGEQYF.

This sequence joins TRBV7-3 and TRBJ2-7; D gene unclear. The CDR3 runs 13 residues. Trimming pared 6 bases from V and 1 base from J, leaving 10 bases between. Germline-derived CDR1 and CDR2 are SGHTA and FQGTGA. Here the CDR3 reads CASSYTASYEQYF. CDR3 in DNA: TGTGCCAGCAGTTATACAGCATCCTACGAGCAGTACTTC.

This clone turned up a few times. The chain is built from TRBV7-2 and TRBJ2-7, with TRBD2 as a possible D gene (5 bases). Trimming shortened V by 2 bases and J by 5 bases, and 13 bases separated the two germline ends. Germline V CDR1 and CDR2: SGHTA, FQGNSA. The CDR3 has 14 amino acids. The CDR3 loop reads CASSLFGESDEQYF. Here the CDR3 DNA reads TGTGCCAGCAGCTTATTCGGGGAGTCGGACGAGCAGTACTTC.

Only a few counts were recorded for this clone. CDR3 loop: CASSVGGLGEQFF. CDR3 DNA sequence: TGTGCCAGCAGCGTAGGGGGCTTGGGTGAGCAGTTCTTC. The V and J genes are TRBV9 and TRBJ2-1; weak D call: TRBD1 (5 bases). Between the trimmed V and J ends, which lost 0 bases and 9 bases, there was a span of 10 bases. This CDR3 region has 13 residues. Germline CDR1 and CDR2: SGDLS and YYNGEE.

V gene TRBV7-9 combines with J gene TRBJ1-1; the D is unclear. The CDR3 sequence is 11 residues long. Between the trimmed V and J ends, which lost 5 bases and 3 bases, there was a span of 4 bases. Germline-derived CDR1 and CDR2 are SEHNR and FQNEAQ (reference sequence). The CDR3 spells CASSPDTEAFF. The CDR3 nucleotides are TGTGCCAGCAGCCCTGACACTGAAGCTTTCTTT.

CDR3 sequence: CASSERPGGEQYF. The CDR3, as DNA: TGTGCCAGCAGTGAGCGTCCGGGGGGCGAGCAGTACTTC. The chain couples TRBV2 to TRBJ2-7; TRBD2 agrees at 7 bases. The V gene's germline CDR1 is SNHLY and CDR2 FYNNEI. V gave up 3 bases and J gave up 6 bases; unmatched junction bases: 5. The CDR3 has 13 residues.

This sequence joins TRBV19 and TRBJ2-1; TRBD1 matches 8 bases. Looked up from germline, CDR1 is LNHDA and CDR2 is SQIVND (reference sequence). The CDR3 has 16 residues. The J segment lost 4 bases and the V segment lost 4 bases, leaving 9 bases of the junction unmatched. CDR3 nucleotide sequence: TGTGCCAGTAGTAGGGGCAGGGGGCTTAGGTACAATGAGCAGTTCTTC. Translated: CASSRGRGLRYNEQFF.

This chain uses TRBV28 with TRBJ2-7; tentatively, D is TRBD2 (6 bases). Germline CDR1 reads MDHEN; CDR2 reads SYDVKM. The CDR3 is 13 amino acids. Between the trimmed V and J ends, which lost 1 base and 5 bases, there was a span of 9 bases. The CDR3 is CASSLFGGNEQYF. In nucleotides, the CDR3 is TGTGCCAGCAGTTTATTCGGAGGGAACGAGCAGTACTTC.

This clone was seen more than once but under ten times. DNA for the CDR3: TGTGCCAGCAGCGAAACCGGCACGGGTGGCTATGGCTACACCTTC. Translation gives CASSETGTGGYGYTF. The chain joins TRBV7-3 to TRBJ1-2; no reliable D call. The ends were cut back, 5 bases at V and 4 bases at J, with 17 bases in the middle. The germline gives CDR1 SGHTA, CDR2 FQGTGA. The CDR3 is made up of 15 amino acids.

This clone counts as medium-sized (0.01 to 0.1%). This rearrangement joins TRBV27 to TRBJ1-2; TRBD1 is a possible D gene (6 bases). The CDR3 runs to 14 residues. From germline, CDR1 is MNHEY and CDR2 SMNVEV (reference sequence). V was pared by 2 bases and J by 4 bases, with 11 bases between. The CDR3: CASSLMGGAYGYTF. The CDR3 DNA is TGTGCCAGCAGTTTAATGGGGGGGGCCTATGGCTACACCTTC.